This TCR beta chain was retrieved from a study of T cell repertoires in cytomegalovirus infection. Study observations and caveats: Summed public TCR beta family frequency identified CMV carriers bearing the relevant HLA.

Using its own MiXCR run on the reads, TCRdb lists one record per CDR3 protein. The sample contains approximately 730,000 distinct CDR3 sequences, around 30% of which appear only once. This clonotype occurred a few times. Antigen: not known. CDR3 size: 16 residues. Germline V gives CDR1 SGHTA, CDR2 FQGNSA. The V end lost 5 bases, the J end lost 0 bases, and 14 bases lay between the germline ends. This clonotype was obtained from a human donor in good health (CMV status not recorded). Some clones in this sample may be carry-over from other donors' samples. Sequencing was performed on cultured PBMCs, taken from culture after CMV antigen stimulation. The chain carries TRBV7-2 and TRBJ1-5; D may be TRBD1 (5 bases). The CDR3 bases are TGTGCCAGCAGCCGACGGCAGGGTGATAGCAATCAGCCCCAGCATTTT. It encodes CASSRRQGDSNQPQHF. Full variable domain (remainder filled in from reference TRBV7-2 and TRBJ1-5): GAGVSQSPSNKVTEKGKDVELRCDPISGHTALYWYRQSLGQGLEFLIYFQGNSAPDKSGLPSDRFSAERTGGSVSTLTIQRTQQEDSAVYLCASSRRQGDSNQPQHFGDGTRLSIL.